The 16 T cell receptor beta chains below were found in one sample sequenced in a study of cytomegalovirus exposure and HLA in healthy donors (dated by TCRdb to about 2017). The method was the immunoSEQ multiplex PCR assay. For the multiplex PCR, a mixture combining 60 forward primers for TCR Vbeta segments and 13 reverse primers for TCR Jbeta segments was used. The table comes from immuneACCESS by way of TCRdb, which keeps in-frame sequences with V and J called. Part of the clones is missing from these tables; in studies checked, under half for an unresolved V gene and the rest for unknown reasons. This sample is represented by 130,000 or so clones; 6.5% to 9.5% of them were singletons. Together, the top ten hold 4.5% to 7% of the sample. The sample consisted of PBMCs. The receptor source for this set is a man in his forties or fifties in good health and CMV-seronegative.

The sample holds a few counts of this clone. The rearrangement uses TRBV7-2 and TRBJ1-5, with TRBD1 matching 8 bases. The V gene's germline CDR1 is SGHTA and CDR2 FQGNSA. The CDR3 sequence is 14 residues long. Trimming at V came to 5 bases and at J to 2 bases, leaving 2 bases not matched to a gene. DNA of the CDR3: TGTGCCAGCAGCCAGACAGGGGGCAATCAGCCCCAGCATTTT. The encoded protein is CASSQTGGNQPQHF. Filled out from reference TRBV7-2 and TRBJ1-5, the complete variable domain reads GAGVSQSPSNKVTEKGKDVELRCDPISGHTALYWYRQSLGQGLEFLIYFQGNSAPDKSGLPSDRFSAERTGGSVSTLTIQRTQQEDSAVYLCASSQTGGNQPQHFGDGTRLSIL.

This clone was detected a few times. This chain connects TRBV10-2 to TRBJ1-6; perhaps TRBD1 as D (6 bases). The V and J ends lost 2 bases and 5 bases respectively, with 10 bases between them. The CDR3 is 15 amino acids. Germline CDR1 and CDR2: WSHSY and SAAADI. The CDR3 spells CASSERTANNSPLHF. In DNA form, the CDR3 reads TGCGCCAGCAGTGAGAGGACAGCTAATAATTCACCCCTCCACTTT.

This clone was detected a few times. Additional DNA sequences in this sample encode the identical CDR3. The rearrangement joins TRBV27 to TRBJ2-7; TRBD2 agrees at 8 bases. This CDR3 is 12 amino acids long. Germline values: CDR1 MNHEY, CDR2 SMNVEV (reference sequence). With 11 bases clipped from V and 2 bases from J, the junction kept 5 bases outside the gene matches. CDR3 sequence (DNA): TGTGCCGCGGGGCGGGGGGCCTACGAGCAGTACTTC. It yields the protein CAAGRGAYEQYF.

J is TRBJ2-1 and V is TRBV7-9; 7 nucleotides agree with TRBD1. The CDR3 has 15 amino acids. Germline CDR1 and CDR2: SEHNR and FQNEAQ (reference sequence). Losses at the gene ends were 5 bases for V and 7 bases for J; bases not matched to a gene: 11. In DNA form, the CDR3 reads TGTGCCAGCAGCCTCGGGACAGCATCCTTGAATGAGCAGTTCTTC. Encoded protein: CASSLGTASLNEQFF.

The J gene is TRBJ2-1, the V gene TRBV7-9, with 7 bases identical to TRBD2. The germline gives CDR1 SEHNR, CDR2 FQNEAQ (reference sequence). CDR3 length: 12 residues. J was trimmed by 9 bases and V by 6 bases; bases with no gene match: 5. Here the CDR3 reads CASSFSGREQFF. CDR3 sequence (DNA): TGTGCCAGCAGTTTTAGCGGGCGTGAGCAGTTCTTC.

CDR3 sequence (DNA): TGCGCCAGCAGCACCACAGGGGGCGAGTCACCCCTCCACTTT. It yields the protein CASSTTGGESPLHF. This chain links TRBV5-1 with TRBJ1-6; 9 nucleotides line up with TRBD1. CDR1 and CDR2 from the germline V gene are SGHRS and YFSETQ. J was trimmed by 10 bases and V by 4 bases; bases with no gene match: 6. CDR3 length equals 14 residues.

This clone was seen a few times. The rearrangement uses TRBV10-2 and TRBJ1-2; 8 nucleotides agree with TRBD1. CDR1 and CDR2 from the germline V gene are WSHSY and SAAADI. V dropped 3 bases and J dropped 8; count of bases not matched to a gene: 5. This CDR3 has 13 residues. Here the CDR3 DNA reads TGCGCCAGCAGTGAAAGCCAGGGGGCCGGCTACACCTTC. Its translation is CASSESQGAGYTF.

The chain couples TRBV5-1 to TRBJ1-1; D is unclear. The V end was cut by 0 bases, the J end by 3 bases, with 6 bases between. CDR1 is SGHRS and CDR2 is YFSETQ in the germline V gene. The CDR3 length is 13 residues. The CDR3 loop is CASSLGQHTEAFF. CDR3 in DNA: TGCGCCAGCAGCTTGGGGCAACACACTGAAGCTTTCTTT. Full variable domain (rest looked up from reference TRBV5-1 and TRBJ1-1): KAGVTQTPRYLIKTRGQQVTLSCSPISGHRSVSWYQQTPGQGLQFLFEYFSETQRNKGNFPGRFSGRQFSNSRSEMNVSTLELGDSALYLCASSLGQHTEAFFGQGTRLTVV.

The V gene is TRBV7-6, the J gene TRBJ2-1; D remains unclear. CDR1 SGHVS and CDR2 FNYEAQ come from the germline V gene. V lost 0 bases, J lost 2 bases, and 5 bases lay in between. The CDR3 contains 14 residues. CDR3 DNA sequence: TGTGCCAGCAGCTTAGCTAGAACCTACAATGAGCAGTTCTTC. This translates into CASSLARTYNEQFF. The full variable domain, in which reference TRBV7-6 and TRBJ2-1 provide the parts outside the CDR3, is GAGVSQSPRYKVTKRGQDVALRCDPISGHVSLYWYRQALGQGPEFLTYFNYEAQQDKSGLPNDRFSAERPEGSISTLTIQRTEQRDSAMYRCASSLARTYNEQFFGPGTRLTVL.

The rearrangement uses TRBV5-1 and TRBJ1-1; 9 bases map to TRBD1. Germline loops: CDR1 SGHRS, CDR2 YFSETQ. CDR3 length: 14 residues. After removal of 3 bases from V and 1 base from J, the junction contained 1 base not matched to a gene. CDR3 in amino acids: CASSSGQGNTEAFF. The CDR3, as DNA: TGCGCCAGCAGCTCGGGACAGGGGAACACTGAAGCTTTCTTT.

The chain joins TRBV5-1 to TRBJ2-1; D may be TRBD1 (6 bases). Germline-derived CDR1 and CDR2 are SGHRS and YFSETQ. This CDR3 spans 14 amino acids. Between the trimmed V and J ends, which lost 4 bases and 2 bases, there was a span of 10 bases. This CDR3 is CASSGTGTYNEQFF. The CDR3 DNA reads TGCGCCAGCAGCGGAACAGGGACCTACAATGAGCAGTTCTTC.

J is TRBJ2-7 and V is TRBV5-1; no definite D call. Trimming took off 5 bases at V and 4 bases at J, with 16 bases between the two ends. Germline V CDR1 and CDR2: SGHRS, YFSETQ. The CDR3 loop spans 14 amino acids. The CDR3 loop is CASRYNAYQYEQYF. CDR3 nucleotide sequence: TGCGCCAGCAGGTATAACGCGTATCAATACGAGCAGTACTTC.

This clone was seen more than once but under ten times. The V call is TRBV5-1, the J call TRBJ2-3; the D gene is possibly TRBD2 (5 bases). CDR3 length: 16 amino acids. V was clipped by 2 bases and J by 0 bases, with 13 bases between them. The germline gives CDR1 SGHRS, CDR2 YFSETQ. CDR3 in amino acids: CASSFSGGPSTDTQYF. In DNA, the CDR3 is TGCGCCAGCAGCTTCAGCGGCGGGCCGAGCACAGATACGCAGTATTTT. The variable domain in full, completed from reference TRBV5-1 and TRBJ2-3, reads KAGVTQTPRYLIKTRGQQVTLSCSPISGHRSVSWYQQTPGQGLQFLFEYFSETQRNKGNFPGRFSGRQFSNSRSEMNVSTLELGDSALYLCASSFSGGPSTDTQYFGPGTRLTVL.

The rearrangement joins TRBV6-5 to TRBJ2-1, with D perhaps matching TRBD1 (6 bases). This CDR3 has 13 residues. The germline V and J ends were trimmed by 5 bases and 3 bases, with 8 bases remaining between them. Germline V gene lookup returns CDR1 MNHEY and CDR2 SVGAGI. DNA for the CDR3: TGTGCCAGCAGTAAACAGGGCTACAATGAGCAGTTCTTC. Amino acids: CASSKQGYNEQFF.

This clone was found a few times. The V gene is TRBV5-6, the J gene TRBJ2-2; 12 bases align to TRBD2. Germline CDR1 SGHDT, CDR2 YYEEEE. Trimming at V came to 3 bases and at J to 9 bases, leaving 6 bases not matched to a gene. The CDR3 sequence is 15 residues long. The CDR3 coding sequence is TGTGCCAGCAGCTGGACTAGCGGGACCAGGAGGGAGCTGTTTTTT. Its translation is CASSWTSGTRRELFF.

This chain uses TRBV25-1 with TRBJ1-6, with TRBD1 identical over 9 bases. There are 14 residues in the CDR3. Germline trimming cut 5 bases from V and 8 bases from J; bases unmatched to any gene: 4. Per germline, CDR1 MGHDK and CDR2 SYGVNS. The CDR3 region has the DNA TGTGCCAGCAGTAGGGGACAGGGATATTCACCCCTCCACTTT. Amino acid sequence: CASSRGQGYSPLHF.